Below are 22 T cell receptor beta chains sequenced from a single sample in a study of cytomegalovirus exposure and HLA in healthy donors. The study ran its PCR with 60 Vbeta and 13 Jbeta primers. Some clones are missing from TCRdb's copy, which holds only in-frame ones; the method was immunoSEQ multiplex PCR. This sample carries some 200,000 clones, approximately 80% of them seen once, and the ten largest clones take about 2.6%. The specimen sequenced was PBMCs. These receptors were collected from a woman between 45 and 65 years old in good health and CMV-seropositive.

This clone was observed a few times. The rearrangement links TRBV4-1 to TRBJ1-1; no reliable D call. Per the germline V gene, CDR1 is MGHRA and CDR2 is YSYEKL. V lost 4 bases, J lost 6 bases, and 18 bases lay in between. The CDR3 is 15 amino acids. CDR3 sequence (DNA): TGCGCCAGCAGCCTCTATCATATGGACTCCTCTGAAGCTTTCTTT. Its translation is CASSLYHMDSSEAFF.

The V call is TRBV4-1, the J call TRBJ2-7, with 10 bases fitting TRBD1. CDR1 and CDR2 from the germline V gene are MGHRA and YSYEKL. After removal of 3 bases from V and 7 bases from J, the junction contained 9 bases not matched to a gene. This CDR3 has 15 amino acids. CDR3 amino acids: CASSQMTGGLGEQYF. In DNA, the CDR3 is TGCGCCAGCAGCCAGATGACAGGGGGCCTTGGAGAGCAGTACTTC.

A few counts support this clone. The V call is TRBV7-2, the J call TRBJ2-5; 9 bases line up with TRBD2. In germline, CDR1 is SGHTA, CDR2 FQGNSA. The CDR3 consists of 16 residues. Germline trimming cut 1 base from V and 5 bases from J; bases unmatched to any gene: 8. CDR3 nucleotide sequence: TGTGCCAGCAGCTTAGGAACTAGCGGGTTGGGGGAGACCCAGTACTTC. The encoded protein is CASSLGTSGLGETQYF.

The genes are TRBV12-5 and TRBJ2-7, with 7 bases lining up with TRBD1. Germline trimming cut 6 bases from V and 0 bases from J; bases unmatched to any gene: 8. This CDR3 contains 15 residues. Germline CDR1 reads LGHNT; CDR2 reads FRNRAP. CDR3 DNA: TGTGCTAGTGGGACCCCGGACAGGAGCTCCTACGAGCAGTACTTC. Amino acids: CASGTPDRSSYEQYF.

The DNA for the CDR3 is TGTGCCAGCAGCTTACTAGTTAACTATGAAGCTTTCTTT. Amino acids: CASSLLVNYEAFF. The chain links TRBV7-9 to TRBJ1-1, with D hard to call. This CDR3 region has 13 residues. Germline V gives CDR1 SEHNR, CDR2 FQNEAQ (reference sequence). The V and J ends lost 2 bases and 7 bases respectively, with 11 bases between them.

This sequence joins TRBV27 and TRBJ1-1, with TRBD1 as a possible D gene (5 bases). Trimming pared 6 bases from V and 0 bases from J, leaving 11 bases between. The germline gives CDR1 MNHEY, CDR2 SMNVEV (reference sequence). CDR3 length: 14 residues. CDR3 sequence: CASRATVMNTEAFF. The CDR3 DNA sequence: TGTGCCAGCAGGGCGACAGTCATGAACACTGAAGCTTTCTTT.

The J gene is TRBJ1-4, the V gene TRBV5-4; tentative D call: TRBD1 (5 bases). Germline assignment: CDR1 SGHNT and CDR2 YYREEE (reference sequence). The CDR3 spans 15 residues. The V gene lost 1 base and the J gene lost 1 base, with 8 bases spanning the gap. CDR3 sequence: CASSLPGVTNEKLFF. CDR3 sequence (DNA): TGTGCCAGCAGCTTGCCGGGGGTAACTAATGAAAAACTGTTTTTT.

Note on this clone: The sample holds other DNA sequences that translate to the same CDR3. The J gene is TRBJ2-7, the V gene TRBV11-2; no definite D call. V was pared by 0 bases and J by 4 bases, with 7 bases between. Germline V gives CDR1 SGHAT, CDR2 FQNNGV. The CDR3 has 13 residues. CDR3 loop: CASSLDRGYEQYF. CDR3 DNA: TGTGCCAGCAGCTTAGATAGAGGTTACGAGCAGTACTTC.

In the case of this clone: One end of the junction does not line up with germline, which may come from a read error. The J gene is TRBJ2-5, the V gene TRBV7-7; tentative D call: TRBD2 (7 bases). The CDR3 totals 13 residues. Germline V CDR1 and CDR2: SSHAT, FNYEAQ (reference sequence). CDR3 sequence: CASSRAGAREQYF. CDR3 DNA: TGTGCTAGCAGCCGGGCGGGGGCGAGGGAGCAGTACTTC. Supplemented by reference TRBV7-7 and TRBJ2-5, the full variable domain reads GAGVSQSPRYKVTKRGQDVTLRCDPISSHATLYWYQQALGQGPEFLTYFNYEAQPDKSGLPSDRFSAERPEGSISTLTIQRTEQRDSAMYRCASSRAGAREQYFGPGTRLLVL.

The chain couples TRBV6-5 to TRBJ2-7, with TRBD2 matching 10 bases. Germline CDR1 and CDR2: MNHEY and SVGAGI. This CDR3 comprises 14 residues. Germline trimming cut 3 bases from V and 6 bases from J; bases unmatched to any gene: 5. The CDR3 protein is CASSYRTSGVEQYF. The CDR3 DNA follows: TGTGCCAGCAGTTATCGAACTAGCGGGGTCGAGCAGTACTTC.

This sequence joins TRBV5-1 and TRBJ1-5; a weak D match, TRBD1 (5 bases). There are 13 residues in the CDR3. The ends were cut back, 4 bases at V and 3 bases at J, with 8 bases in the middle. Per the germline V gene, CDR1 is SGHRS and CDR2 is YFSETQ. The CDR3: CASSAGPNQPQHF. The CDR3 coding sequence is TGCGCCAGCAGCGCAGGGCCCAATCAGCCCCAGCATTTT. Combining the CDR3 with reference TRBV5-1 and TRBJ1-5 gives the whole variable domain KAGVTQTPRYLIKTRGQQVTLSCSPISGHRSVSWYQQTPGQGLQFLFEYFSETQRNKGNFPGRFSGRQFSNSRSEMNVSTLELGDSALYLCASSAGPNQPQHFGDGTRLSIL.

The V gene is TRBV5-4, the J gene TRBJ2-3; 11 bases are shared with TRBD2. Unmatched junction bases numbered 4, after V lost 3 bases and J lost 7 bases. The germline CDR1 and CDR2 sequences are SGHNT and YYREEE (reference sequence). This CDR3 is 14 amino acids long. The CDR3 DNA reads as TGTGCCAGCAGCTCCACTAGCGGGGGACATACGCAGTATTTT. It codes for CASSSTSGGHTQYF.

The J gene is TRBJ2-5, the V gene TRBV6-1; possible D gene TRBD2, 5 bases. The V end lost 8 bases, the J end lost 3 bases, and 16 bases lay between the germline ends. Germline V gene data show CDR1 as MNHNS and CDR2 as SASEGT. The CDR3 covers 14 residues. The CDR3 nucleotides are TGTGCCAGCGGGTCGGGATCGGCAGAAGAGACCCAGTACTTC. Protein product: CASGSGSAEETQYF.

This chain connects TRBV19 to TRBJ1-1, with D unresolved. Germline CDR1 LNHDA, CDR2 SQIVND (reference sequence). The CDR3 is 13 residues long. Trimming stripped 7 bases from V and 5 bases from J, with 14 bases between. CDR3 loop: CASMIGRGTEAFF. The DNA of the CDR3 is TGTGCCAGTATGATAGGGCGCGGGACTGAAGCTTTCTTT.

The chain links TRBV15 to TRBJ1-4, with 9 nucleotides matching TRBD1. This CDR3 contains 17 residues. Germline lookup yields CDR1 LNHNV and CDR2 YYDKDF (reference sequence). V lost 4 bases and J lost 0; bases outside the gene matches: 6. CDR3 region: CATSKPGQGPTNEKLFF. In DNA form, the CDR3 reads TGTGCCACCAGCAAGCCGGGACAGGGCCCAACTAATGAAAAACTGTTTTTT.

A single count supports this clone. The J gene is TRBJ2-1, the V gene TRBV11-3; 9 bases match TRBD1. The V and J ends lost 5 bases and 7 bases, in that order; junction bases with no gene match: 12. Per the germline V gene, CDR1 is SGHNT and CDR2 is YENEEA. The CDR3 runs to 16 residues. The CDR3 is CASSLVGTGNRNEQFF. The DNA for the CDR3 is TGTGCCAGCAGCCTCGTGGGGACAGGGAACAGGAATGAGCAGTTCTTC.

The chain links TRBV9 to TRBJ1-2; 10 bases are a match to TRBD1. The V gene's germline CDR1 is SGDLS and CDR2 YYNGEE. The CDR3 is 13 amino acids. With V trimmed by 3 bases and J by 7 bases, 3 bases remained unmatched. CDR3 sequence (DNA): TGTGCCAGCAGCGCCGGGACAGGGGTTGGCTACACCTTC. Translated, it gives CASSAGTGVGYTF.

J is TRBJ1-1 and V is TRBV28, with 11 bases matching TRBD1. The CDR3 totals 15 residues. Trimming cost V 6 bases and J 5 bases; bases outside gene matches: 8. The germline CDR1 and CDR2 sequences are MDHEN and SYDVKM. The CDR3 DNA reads TGTGCCAGCAGCCCTCCCCGGGACAGGGGGACTGAAGCTTTCTTT. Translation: CASSPPRDRGTEAFF.

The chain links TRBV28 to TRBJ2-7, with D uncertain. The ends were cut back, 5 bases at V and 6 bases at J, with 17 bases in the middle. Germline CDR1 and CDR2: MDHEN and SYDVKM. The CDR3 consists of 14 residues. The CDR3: CASSTATLRGEQYF. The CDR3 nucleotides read TGTGCCAGCAGTACCGCCACCCTACGCGGCGAGCAGTACTTC.

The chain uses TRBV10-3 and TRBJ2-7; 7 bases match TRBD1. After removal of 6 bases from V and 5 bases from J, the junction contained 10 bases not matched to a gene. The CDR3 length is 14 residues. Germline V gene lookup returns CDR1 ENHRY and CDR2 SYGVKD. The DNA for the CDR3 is TGTGCCATCAGGGCGGACGACAGGGTTAACGAGCAGTACTTC. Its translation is CAIRADDRVNEQYF.

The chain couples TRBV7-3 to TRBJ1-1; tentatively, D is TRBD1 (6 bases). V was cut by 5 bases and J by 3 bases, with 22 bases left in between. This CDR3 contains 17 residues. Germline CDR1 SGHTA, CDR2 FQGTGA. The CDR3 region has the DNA TGTGCCAGCAGCCCAGGGAGGGAGGGGGGTGTTGACACTGAAGCTTTCTTT. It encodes CASSPGREGGVDTEAFF.

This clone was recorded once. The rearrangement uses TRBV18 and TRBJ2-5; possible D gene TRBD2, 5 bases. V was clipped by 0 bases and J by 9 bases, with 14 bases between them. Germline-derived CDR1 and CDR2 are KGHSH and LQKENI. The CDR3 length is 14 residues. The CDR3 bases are TGTGCCAGCTCACCACCGGCGAATTCGGAGGCCCAGTACTTC. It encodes CASSPPANSEAQYF.